The clone carrying this T cell receptor beta chain was recorded a few times. The data belong to a study of molecular identifiers for immune sequencing clone quantification. Libraries from naive CD8 cells were generated from approximately 22,000 to 940,000 sorted cells (with 10%, 30% or 50% RNA). TCRdb processed the PCR reads anew with MiXCR; each CDR3 protein has one entry. The table shows approximately 100,000 distinct CDR3 sequences, with roughly a third occurring only once. The material sequenced was naive CD8+ T cells from blood, with Jurkat cell RNA spiked in. Subset indicated: FACS-sorted CD8+CD4-CCR7+CD45RA+ naive T cells. The receptor comes from a human donor in good health. Some libraries in this study had Jurkat cell RNA spiked in.

CDR3: CASSFTGGYEQYF. The CDR3 DNA reads TGTGCCAGCAGCTTTACAGGGGGGTACGAGCAGTACTTC. This chain connects TRBV7-9 to TRBJ2-7; 8 bases match TRBD1. The germline CDR1 and CDR2 sequences are SEHNR and FQNEAQ (reference sequence). With V trimmed by 3 bases and J by 4 bases, 2 bases remained unmatched. The CDR3 loop spans 13 amino acids.